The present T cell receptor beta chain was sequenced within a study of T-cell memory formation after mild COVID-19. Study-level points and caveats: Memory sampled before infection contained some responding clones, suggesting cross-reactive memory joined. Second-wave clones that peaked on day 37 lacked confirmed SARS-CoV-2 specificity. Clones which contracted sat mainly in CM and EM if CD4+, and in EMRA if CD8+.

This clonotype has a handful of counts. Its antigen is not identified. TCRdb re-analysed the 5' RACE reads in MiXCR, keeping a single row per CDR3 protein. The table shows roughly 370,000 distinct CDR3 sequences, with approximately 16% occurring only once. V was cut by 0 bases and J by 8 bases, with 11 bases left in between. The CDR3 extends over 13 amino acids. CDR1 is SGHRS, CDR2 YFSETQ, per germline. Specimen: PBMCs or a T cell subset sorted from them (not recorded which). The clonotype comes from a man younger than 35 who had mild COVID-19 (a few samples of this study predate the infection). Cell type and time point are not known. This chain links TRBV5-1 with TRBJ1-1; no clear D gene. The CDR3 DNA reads TGCGCCAGCAGCTTGGCCGAGGGTCGGGAAGCTTTCTTT. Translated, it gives CASSLAEGREAFF.